These 8 T cell receptor beta chains were all obtained from the same sample, sequenced in a study of control samples from healthy donors and cancer patients. Here immunoSEQ multiplex PCR was the method, and the copy in TCRdb shows in-frame clones only, minus some. Among 150,000 to 170,000 clones listed, 85% to 95% were seen once. The specimen was blood. The receptors originated from a man aged 40-50 years in good health.

The chain joins TRBV6-6 to TRBJ1-4; D uncertain. CDR1 is MNHNY, CDR2 SVGAGI, per germline (reference sequence). The CDR3 length is 15 residues. Trimming removed 0 bases from V and 0 bases from J, with 5 bases in between. CDR3 residues: CASSYSRATNEKLFF. Here the CDR3 DNA reads TGTGCCAGCAGTTACTCGCGAGCAACTAATGAAAAACTGTTTTTT.

The chain joins TRBV18 to TRBJ1-1; no clear D. The CDR3 extends over 13 amino acids. V was pared by 3 bases and J by 8 bases, with 13 bases between. The germline V gene has CDR1 KGHSH and CDR2 LQKENI. The CDR3: CASSPIEVMEAFF. In nucleotides, the CDR3 is TGTGCCAGCTCACCGATTGAGGTAATGGAAGCTTTCTTT.

The genes are TRBV19 and TRBJ2-7; 9 nucleotides align to TRBD1. Germline CDR1 and CDR2: LNHDA and SQIVND (reference sequence). There are 14 residues in the CDR3. Germline trimming cut 3 bases from V and 4 bases from J; bases unmatched to any gene: 4. The CDR3 is CASSIQGQGYEQYF. In DNA form, the CDR3 reads TGTGCCAGTAGTATTCAGGGACAGGGTTACGAGCAGTACTTC.

The CDR3 DNA reads as TGTGCCAGCAGTGACCGCCGGGCGAACACTGAAGCTTTCTTT. Its translation is CASSDRRANTEAFF. This chain connects TRBV25-1 to TRBJ1-1; D ambiguous. The CDR3 length is 14 residues. The V end was cut by 3 bases, the J end by 1 base, with 9 bases between. Germline V gene lookup returns CDR1 MGHDK and CDR2 SYGVNS.

This clone was observed once. The chain couples TRBV6-2 or TRBV6-3 to TRBJ1-5; D uncertain. The CDR3 runs 14 residues. V was pared by 4 bases and J by 4 bases, with 11 bases between. CDR1 is MNHEY, CDR2 SVGEGT, per germline. The CDR3 nucleotides are TGTGCCAGCAGTTGGAGTGGAATGAATCAGCCCCAGCATTTT. Amino acid sequence: CASSWSGMNQPQHF.

The V call is TRBV4-1, the J call TRBJ2-1; 9 nucleotides align to TRBD2. This CDR3 has 15 amino acids. CDR1 MGHRA and CDR2 YSYEKL come from the germline V gene. V was pared by 4 bases and J by 1 base, with 2 bases of the junction left unmatched. As DNA, the CDR3 is TGCGCCAGCAGCCCTAGCGGGGTTTCCTACAATGAGCAGTTCTTC. Translating it yields CASSPSGVSYNEQFF.

CDR3 protein: CASRNDRADGEKLFF. In nucleotides, the CDR3 is TGTGCCAGCAGAAACGACAGGGCTGACGGTGAAAAACTGTTTTTT. This rearrangement joins TRBV6-5 to TRBJ1-4; 7 bases agree with TRBD1. V dropped 6 bases and J dropped 7; count of bases not matched to a gene: 11. The CDR3 has 15 residues. Germline V CDR1 and CDR2: MNHEY, SVGAGI.

As for this clone: The sample carries other DNA sequences with the same CDR3. The V gene is TRBV5-6, the J gene TRBJ1-1; D is ambiguous. CDR3 length: 13 amino acids. Germline V CDR1 and CDR2: SGHDT, YYEEEE. V lost 0 bases and J lost 1, with 4 bases in between. The CDR3 spells CASSLAGNTEAFF. The CDR3 DNA sequence: TGTGCCAGCAGCTTGGCCGGGAACACTGAAGCTTTCTTT.